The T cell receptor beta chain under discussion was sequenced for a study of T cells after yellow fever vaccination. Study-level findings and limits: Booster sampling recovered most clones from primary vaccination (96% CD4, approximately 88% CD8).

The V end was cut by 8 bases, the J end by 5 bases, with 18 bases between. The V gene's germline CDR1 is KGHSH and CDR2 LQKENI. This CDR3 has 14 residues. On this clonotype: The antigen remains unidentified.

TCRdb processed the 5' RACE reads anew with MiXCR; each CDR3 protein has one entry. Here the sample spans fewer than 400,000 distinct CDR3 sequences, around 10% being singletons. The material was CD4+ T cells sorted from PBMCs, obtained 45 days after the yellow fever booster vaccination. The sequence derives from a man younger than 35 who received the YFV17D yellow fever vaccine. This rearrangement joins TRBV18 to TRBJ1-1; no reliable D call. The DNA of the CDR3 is TGTGCCAGCACGTATGAGCCAGCACGGACTGAAGCTTTCTTT. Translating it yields CASTYEPARTEAFF.